These 29 T cell receptor beta chains came from one sample sequenced in a study of Ad26.COV2.S vaccination and SARS-CoV-2 variants. TCRdb keeps only in-frame clones here, not all; method: immunoSEQ multiplex PCR. The table has a few hundred thousand clones, about four fifths seen once. Documented treatment: roughly 20 received Ad26.COV2.S at low or high dose, single or two shots; 5 received placebo; per-sample allocation not given. Day 63 after the first vaccine or placebo injection was the time point for sampling. The specimen was peripheral blood, collected in a trial of Ad26.COV2.S vaccine versus placebo. These receptors were obtained from a person between 18 and 65 years old who received the Ad26.COV2.S COVID-19 vaccine or a placebo.

To note about this clone: The same CDR3 can be traced to other DNA sequences in this sample. The genes are TRBV29-1 and TRBJ1-1; no clear D. With 4 bases removed from V and 2 bases from J, the gap between germline ends came to 8 bases. The CDR3 spans 12 residues. Germline V gene lookup returns CDR1 SQVTM and CDR2 ANQGSEA. CDR3: CSVVPGNTEAFF. For the CDR3, the DNA is TGCAGCGTTGTACCGGGCAACACTGAAGCTTTCTTT.

This clone was seen a few times. J is TRBJ2-2 and V is TRBV5-1, with 9 bases lining up with TRBD1. Germline CDR1 SGHRS, CDR2 YFSETQ. V lost 5 bases and J lost 1; bases outside the gene matches: 3. The CDR3 length is 15 residues. CDR3 protein: CASSNRGLNTGELFF. Written as DNA, the CDR3 is TGCGCCAGCAGTAACAGGGGGCTGAACACCGGGGAGCTGTTTTTT. The full variable domain, completed using reference TRBV5-1 and TRBJ2-2, is KAGVTQTPRYLIKTRGQQVTLSCSPISGHRSVSWYQQTPGQGLQFLFEYFSETQRNKGNFPGRFSGRQFSNSRSEMNVSTLELGDSALYLCASSNRGLNTGELFFGEGSRLTVL.

This clone has more than one count but fewer than ten. The chain has TRBV6-5 and TRBJ1-2; D is uncertain. CDR1 MNHEY and CDR2 SVGAGI come from the germline V gene. This CDR3 is 15 amino acids long. V lost 5 bases to trimming and J lost 0 bases, with 13 bases between them. CDR3 coding DNA: TGTGCCAGCAGTCCAATGCTTATCGCTAACTATGGCTACACCTTC. Translated, it gives CASSPMLIANYGYTF.

The chain couples TRBV3-1 (or the pseudogene TRBV3-2) to TRBJ2-5; 9 bases agree with TRBD2. Per the germline V gene, CDR1 is LGHDT and CDR2 is YNNKEL (reference sequence). This CDR3 comprises 15 residues. J lost 5 bases, V lost 3 bases, and 7 bases had no gene match. Here the CDR3 reads CASSHKRGAPETQYF. The CDR3 DNA reads TGTGCCAGCAGCCACAAGCGGGGGGCCCCGGAGACCCAGTACTTC.

The rearrangement links TRBV24-1 to TRBJ2-3; 7 bases are a match to TRBD2. The germline gives CDR1 KGHDR, CDR2 SFDVKD. This CDR3 is built from 15 residues. V was pared by 0 bases and J by 6 bases, with 5 bases of the junction left unmatched. CDR3 protein: CATSDLNIGGDTQYF. The CDR3 nucleotides are TGTGCCACCAGTGATTTGAACATCGGGGGGGATACGCAGTATTTT.

V is TRBV11-2 and J is TRBJ1-1; no clear D gene. Trimming left V 4 bases short and J 2 bases short, with 8 bases between. The CDR3 contains 13 residues. In germline, CDR1 is SGHAT, CDR2 FQNNGV. In DNA, the CDR3 is TGTGCCAGCAGCTCCTCACATAACACTGAAGCTTTCTTT. This sequence encodes CASSSSHNTEAFF.

CDR3 protein: CASSDRQGIGNEQFF. DNA of the CDR3: TGTGCCAGCAGTGATAGGCAGGGAATAGGGAATGAGCAGTTCTTC. This rearrangement joins TRBV2 to TRBJ2-1; D possibly corresponds to TRBD1 (5 bases). Trimming pared 3 bases from V and 7 bases from J, leaving 16 bases between. The CDR3 sequence is 15 residues long. Looked up from germline, CDR1 is SNHLY and CDR2 is FYNNEI.

The chain links TRBV5-6 to TRBJ1-1; the D is unclear. This CDR3 contains 14 residues. Germline loops: CDR1 SGHDT, CDR2 YYEEEE. The V end lost 0 bases, the J end lost 1 base, and 7 bases lay between the germline ends. In DNA, the CDR3 is TGTGCCAGCAGCTTGGGCATGGGGAACACTGAAGCTTTCTTT. This gives the protein CASSLGMGNTEAFF.

The rearrangement joins TRBV30 to TRBJ1-4; D is possibly TRBD1 (6 bases). In germline, CDR1 is GTSNPN, CDR2 SVGIG (reference sequence). V lost 6 bases, J lost 6 bases, and 14 bases lay in between. The CDR3 loop spans 13 amino acids. The CDR3 spells CACSTGQYEKLFF. The CDR3 DNA is TGTGCCTGCTCGACAGGTCAATATGAAAAACTGTTTTTT. The variable domain in full, with the rest retrieved from reference TRBV30 and TRBJ1-4, is SQTIHQWPATLVQPVGSPLSLECTVEGTSNPNLYWYRQAAGRGLQLLFYSVGIGQISSEVPQNLSASRPQDRQFILSSKKLLLSDSGFYLCACSTGQYEKLFFGSGTQLSVL.

The CDR3 spells CASSAPGLSMLPGELFF. The CDR3, as DNA: TGTGCCAGCAGCGCGCCCGGACTCAGCATGTTACCCGGGGAGCTGTTTTTT. The chain links TRBV9 to TRBJ2-2, with D maybe TRBD2 (5 bases). There are 17 residues in the CDR3. Germline loops: CDR1 SGDLS, CDR2 YYNGEE. V was trimmed by 3 bases and J by 6 bases, leaving 21 bases between them. The variable domain in full, completed from reference TRBV9 and TRBJ2-2, reads DSGVTQTPKHLITATGQRVTLRCSPRSGDLSVYWYQQSLDQGLQFLIQYYNGEERAKGNILERFSAQQFPDLHSELNLSSLELGDSALYFCASSAPGLSMLPGELFFGEGSRLTVL.

The V call is TRBV5-1, the J call TRBJ2-5, with D tentatively TRBD2 (5 bases). Trimming cost V 4 bases and J 5 bases, with 15 bases left between them. This CDR3 is 14 amino acids long. Germline assignment: CDR1 SGHRS and CDR2 YFSETQ. The CDR3 DNA reads TGCGCCAGCAGCCTCACAGCGGACTCGGAGACCCAGTACTTC. This codes for CASSLTADSETQYF.

This rearrangement joins TRBV7-8 to TRBJ1-1, with D unresolved. Germline V gives CDR1 SGHVS, CDR2 FQNEAQ. The ends were cut back, 2 bases at V and 4 bases at J, with 14 bases in the middle. CDR3 length: 15 amino acids. As DNA, the CDR3 is TGTGCCAGCAGCTTATCTTCGGGCGCCGTCACTGAAGCTTTCTTT. Encoded protein: CASSLSSGAVTEAFF.

V usage is TRBV5-1 and J usage is TRBJ2-2; D not resolved. The germline V gene encodes CDR1 SGHRS and CDR2 YFSETQ. Trimming removed 6 bases at V and 0 bases at J, with 12 bases between. The CDR3 spans 15 residues. The chain's CDR3 is CASNVGQPNTGELFF. The CDR3 DNA is TGCGCCAGCAATGTCGGCCAGCCGAACACCGGGGAGCTGTTTTTT.

CDR3 DNA sequence: TGTGCCAGCAGAATATGGGGCGACTATGGCTACACCTTC. Translation: CASRIWGDYGYTF. This chain links TRBV3-1 (or the pseudogene TRBV3-2) with TRBJ1-2; TRBD1 is a possible D gene (5 bases). The CDR3 extends over 13 amino acids. Trimming took off 6 bases at V and 3 bases at J, with 11 bases between the two ends. The germline V gene has CDR1 LGHDT and CDR2 YNNKEL (reference sequence).

The CDR3 bases are TGCAGCATACGAGGGGGGGCTGAAGCTTTCTTT. It specifies CSIRGGAEAFF. This chain links TRBV29-1 with TRBJ1-1; possible D gene TRBD1, 6 bases. The V gene's germline CDR1 is SQVTM and CDR2 ANQGSEA. The CDR3 is 11 residues long. V was clipped by 8 bases and J by 6 bases, with 13 bases between them.

The CDR3 DNA reads as TGCGCCAGCAGCTTACGACTAGCGGGAGGGCCCAATGAGCAGTTCTTC. This translates into CASSLRLAGGPNEQFF. The rearrangement uses TRBV5-1 and TRBJ2-1, with 14 bases fitting TRBD2. V was pared by 2 bases and J by 6 bases, with 4 bases of the junction left unmatched. The CDR3 covers 16 residues. Germline CDR1 reads SGHRS; CDR2 reads YFSETQ. Full variable domain (rest looked up from reference TRBV5-1 and TRBJ2-1): KAGVTQTPRYLIKTRGQQVTLSCSPISGHRSVSWYQQTPGQGLQFLFEYFSETQRNKGNFPGRFSGRQFSNSRSEMNVSTLELGDSALYLCASSLRLAGGPNEQFFGPGTRLTVL.

CDR3 amino acids: CATSRVGAVAKSTDTQYF. The CDR3 DNA is TGTGCCACCAGCAGAGTGGGGGCCGTAGCGAAAAGCACAGATACGCAGTATTTT. The chain uses TRBV15 and TRBJ2-3; D perhaps matches TRBD1 (6 bases). The CDR3 is 18 residues long. V was cut by 1 base and J by 0 bases, with 17 bases left in between. CDR1 and CDR2 (germline): LNHNV, YYDKDF (reference sequence).

The chain links TRBV12-3 or TRBV12-4 to TRBJ2-5; 7 bases fit TRBD2. The CDR3 runs 13 residues. V trimming: 6 bases; J trimming: 7 bases; junction bases outside the gene matches: 8. DNA for the CDR3: TGTGCCAGCAGCCCCGGGGGGTCCAGGACCCAGTACTTC. Its protein is CASSPGGSRTQYF.

The CDR3 spells CASSPGVSTIYF. CDR3 nucleotides: TGTGCCAGCAGCCCCGGGGTGAGCACCATATATTTT. V and J are TRBV11-2 and TRBJ1-3; D gene uncertain. Trimming stripped 5 bases from V and 9 bases from J, with 11 bases between. This CDR3 is 12 amino acids long. Per the germline V gene, CDR1 is SGHAT and CDR2 is FQNNGV.

This clone was observed a few times. This sequence joins TRBV5-1 and TRBJ2-7; D is tentatively TRBD1 or TRBD2 (5 bases each). Germline CDR1 and CDR2: SGHRS and YFSETQ. V was trimmed by 2 bases and J by 6 bases, leaving 21 bases between them. The length of the CDR3 is 16 residues. The CDR3 bases are TGCGCCAGCAGCTTATTGGCCTCCGAATCGGGGCGCGAGCAGTACTTC. Its translation: CASSLLASESGREQYF.

V is TRBV4-1 and J is TRBJ2-7; D unresolved. The CDR3 is made up of 13 amino acids. The V gene's germline CDR1 is MGHRA and CDR2 YSYEKL. The V and J ends lost 4 bases and 0 bases respectively, with 7 bases between them. CDR3 nucleotide sequence: TGCGCCAGCAGCCCCGACAACTCCTACGAGCAGTACTTC. It specifies CASSPDNSYEQYF.

The chain combines TRBV7-6 with TRBJ2-3; D possibly corresponds to TRBD1 (6 bases). The CDR3 totals 16 residues. Germline values: CDR1 SGHVS, CDR2 FNYEAQ. Trimming removed 4 bases from V and 2 bases from J, with 16 bases in between. DNA for the CDR3: TGTGCCAGCAGCTACGACCGGGACATACCCACAGATACGCAGTATTTT. Protein sequence: CASSYDRDIPTDTQYF.

The chain links TRBV3-1 (or the pseudogene TRBV3-2) to TRBJ1-1; 8 bases are shared with TRBD1. The CDR3 covers 15 residues. Germline assignment: CDR1 LGHDT and CDR2 YNNKEL (reference sequence). V trimming: 2 bases; J trimming: 6 bases; junction bases outside the gene matches: 8. CDR3 sequence: CASSQIAGGFPEAFF. The CDR3 bases are TGTGCCAGCAGCCAAATCGCAGGGGGCTTCCCTGAAGCTTTCTTT.

This clone showed up just a few times. This sequence joins TRBV7-9 and TRBJ1-1; 8 nucleotides align to TRBD1. The junction had 11 bases not matched to a gene; V was cut back by 0 bases and J by 11 bases. Per the germline V gene, CDR1 is SEHNR and CDR2 is FQNEAQ (reference sequence). The CDR3 runs to 15 residues. This CDR3 is CASSLALMTGARAFF. Here the CDR3 DNA reads TGTGCCAGCAGCTTAGCGTTAATGACAGGGGCTAGGGCTTTCTTT.

The V gene is TRBV7-9, the J gene TRBJ2-7; 11 bases are a match to TRBD1. From germline, CDR1 is SEHNR and CDR2 FQNEAQ (reference sequence). The length of the CDR3 is 16 residues. The V segment lost 1 base and the J segment 4 bases; nucleotides outside the gene matches: 6. As DNA, the CDR3 is TGTGCCAGCAGCTTAGGGACAGGGGGCATTGTGTACGAGCAGTACTTC. Protein sequence: CASSLGTGGIVYEQYF.

The chain links TRBV7-2 to TRBJ2-5; D gene ambiguous. CDR3 length: 13 residues. Per germline, CDR1 SGHTA and CDR2 FQGNSA. The ends were cut back, 3 bases at V and 7 bases at J, with 12 bases in the middle. CDR3 in DNA: TGTGCCAGCAGCTTTGTCTTGCTTGGGACCCAGTACTTC. Its protein is CASSFVLLGTQYF.

The V and J genes are TRBV5-1 and TRBJ1-2, with a weak D call TRBD1 (6 bases). Germline lookup yields CDR1 SGHRS and CDR2 YFSETQ. The CDR3 sequence is 16 residues long. Trimming left V 1 base short and J 1 base short, with 14 bases between. CDR3 in amino acids: CASSLTSGALNYGYTF. The CDR3 DNA reads TGCGCCAGCAGCTTGACCTCGGGGGCCCTTAACTATGGCTACACCTTC.

This clone was counted ten times or more. This chain uses TRBV11-3 with TRBJ2-7, with TRBD1 identical over 8 bases. The ends lost 1 base at V and 9 bases at J; junction bases unmatched: 8. The CDR3 spans 14 residues. Germline V gene sequence: CDR1 SGHNT, CDR2 YENEEA. CDR3 bases: TGTGCCAGCAGCTTAGGGGGACAGGCTGGGACGCAGTACTTC. Translation: CASSLGGQAGTQYF. The variable domain in full, completed from reference TRBV11-3 and TRBJ2-7, reads EAGVVQSPRYKIIEKKQPVAFWCNPISGHNTLYWYLQNLGQGPELLIRYENEEAVDDSQLPKDRFSAERLKGVDSTLKIQPAELGDSAVYLCASSLGGQAGTQYFGPGTRLTVT.

This sequence joins TRBV2 and TRBJ2-7; D perhaps matches TRBD2 (6 bases). V was clipped by 6 bases and J by 6 bases, with 18 bases between them. Germline loops: CDR1 SNHLY, CDR2 FYNNEI. This CDR3 spans 14 amino acids. The CDR3 sequence is CASSDLTRFGEQYF. The CDR3 nucleotides are TGTGCCAGCAGCGACCTGACTAGATTCGGCGAGCAGTACTTC.